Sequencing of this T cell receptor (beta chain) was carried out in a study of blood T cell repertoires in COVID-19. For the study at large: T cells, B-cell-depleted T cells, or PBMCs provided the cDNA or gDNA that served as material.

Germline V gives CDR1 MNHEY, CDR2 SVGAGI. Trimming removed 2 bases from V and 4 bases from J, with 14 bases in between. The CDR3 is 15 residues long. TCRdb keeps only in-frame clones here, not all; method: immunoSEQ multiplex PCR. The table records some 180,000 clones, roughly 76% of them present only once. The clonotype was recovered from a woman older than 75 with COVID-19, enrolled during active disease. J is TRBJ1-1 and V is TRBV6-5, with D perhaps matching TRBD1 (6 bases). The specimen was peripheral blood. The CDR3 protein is CASSYGGRGSTEAFF. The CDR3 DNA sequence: TGTGCCAGCAGTTACGGCGGGAGGGGGAGCACTGAAGCTTTCTTT.